The following is a T cell receptor (beta chain) sequence with its context. Its specificity is not known. Specified time point: 2014-2015 season, pre-vaccination. Vaccine contraindications, substance abuse, HIV/AIDS, active malignancy and active illness excluded donors. Germline CDR1 and CDR2: MDHEN and SYDVKM. The V end lost 7 bases, the J end lost 5 bases, and 19 bases lay between the germline ends. The CDR3 runs 15 residues. The data were obtained in a study of follicular helper T cells after annual influenza vaccination. Points from the study as a whole: Recurrent ICOS+CD38+ cTfh clonotypes included tetramer and AIM influenza-specific ones. Day 7 ICOS+CD38+ clones later appeared mostly in ICOS-CD38- cTfh.

Generated by immunoSEQ multiplex PCR, the TCRdb table keeps only in-frame clones and is missing some. The sample has roughly 13,000 clones; around four fifths are singletons. The sample in question was CXCR5- memory CD4+ T cells sorted from blood, obtained on the day of influenza vaccination. The rearrangement uses TRBV28 and TRBJ2-3; D might be TRBD1 or TRBD2, each matching 6 bases. This clonotype originated in an adult who received the influenza vaccine. DNA for the CDR3: TGTGCCAGCACTTTTCGGAGGGGGGCCGGAGATACGCAGTATTTT. Translation: CASTFRRGAGDTQYF. The variable domain in full, completed from reference TRBV28 and TRBJ2-3, reads DVKVTQSSRYLVKRTGEKVFLECVQDMDHENMFWYRQDPGLGLRLIYFSYDVKMKEKGDIPEGYSVSREKKERFSLILESASTNQTSMYLCASTFRRGAGDTQYFGPGTRLTVL.